The sequence of this TCR beta chain was determined in a study of cytomegalovirus exposure and HLA in healthy donors. TCRdb's copy holds only in-frame clones and misses some; the assay was immunoSEQ multiplex PCR. Of 350,000 or so clones in the sample, 86% were seen once. Points from the study as a whole: Confirmation in vitro established that a few CMV-associated chains were specific for CMV antigens.

The J segment lost 7 bases and the V segment lost 4 bases, leaving 6 bases of the junction unmatched. Germline-derived CDR1 and CDR2 are SQVTM and ANQGSEA. The CDR3 runs 13 residues. In regard to this clone: Its matching antigen is unknown.

The TCR comes from a woman in her late teens or twenties in good health and CMV-seronegative. The sequenced sample was PBMCs. The J gene is TRBJ2-4, the V gene TRBV29-1; 8 positions match TRBD1. The DNA of the CDR3 is TGCAGCGTTGGACCCCGGACAGGGAACATTCAGTACTTC. It yields the protein CSVGPRTGNIQYF.